This note documents a single T cell receptor (beta chain) sequence. Its antigen is as yet unknown. V lost 2 bases to trimming and J lost 1 base, with 12 bases between them. Germline V lookup: CDR1 SGHVS, CDR2 FNYEAQ. The CDR3 contains 16 residues. The data belong to a study of T cells in localized non-small cell lung cancer. Study-wide results and caveats: Multi-region tumor sequencing was not done, so intratumor heterogeneity could not be excluded.

Profiling relied on immunoSEQ multiplex PCR, and the TCRdb table lists in-frame clones only, not all of them. This table has about 26,000 clones, 81% appearing once. The TCR comes from a man between 40 and 70 years old with stage III squamous cell lung carcinoma. The chain links TRBV7-6 to TRBJ2-1; D may be TRBD1 (5 bases). This sample comprised peripheral blood, obtained before any cancer treatment. CDR3 sequence: CASSLRGRASYNEQFF. CDR3 DNA: TGTGCCAGCAGCTTAAGGGGCAGGGCTTCCTACAATGAGCAGTTCTTC.